The 5 T cell receptor beta chains given below trace back to one sample, sequenced in a study of T cell repertoires in cytomegalovirus infection (dated by TCRdb to between 2018 and 2020). What the treatment or condition label conveys for this sample: in vitro stimulation with specific CMV peptide epitopes to enrich CMV-specific T cells. These reads were obtained on an Illumina HiSeq 1500. TCRdb ran its own pipeline on the public reads, namely fastp trimming at Q25 and MiXCR clone calling, and kept in-frame beta chains. Every CDR3 protein is listed once, alongside the most common genes and DNA of its rows. The sample profile shows roughly 860,000 distinct CDR3 sequences; around a third of them were found once. Of the sample, under 15% is held by the ten largest clones. What these receptors recognize is not known. The sequences come from cultured CD8+ T cells from PBMCs, collected from culture after CMV antigen stimulation. Receptor source: a human donor in good health (CMV status not recorded). Some clones in this sample may be carry-over from other donors' samples.

This clonotype was found a few times. The chain couples TRBV7-9 to TRBJ1-5; unclear D gene. This CDR3 region has 14 residues. Germline values: CDR1 SEHNR, CDR2 FQNEAQ (reference sequence). Trimming stripped 3 bases from V and 2 bases from J, with 8 bases between. The CDR3 loop is CASSFSTGNQPQHF. CDR3 DNA sequence: TGTGCCAGCAGCTTCAGTACAGGCAATCAGCCCCAGCATTTT. The whole variable domain, filled in from reference TRBV7-9 and TRBJ1-5, reads DTGVSQNPRHKITKRGQNVTFRCDPISEHNRLYWYRQTLGQGPEFLTYFQNEAQLEKSRLLSDRFSAERPKGSFSTLEIQRTEQGDSAMYLCASSFSTGNQPQHFGDGTRLSIL.

This clonotype has just a few counts. This chain connects TRBV14 to TRBJ2-1; D assignment may be TRBD1 or TRBD2 (5 bases each). Germline CDR1 and CDR2: SGHDN and FVKESK. The CDR3 extends over 16 amino acids. The ends were cut back, 1 base at V and 0 bases at J, with 10 bases in the middle. Here the CDR3 DNA reads TGTGCCAGCAGCCAAGTGGGGGTGGGCTCCTACAATGAGCAGTTCTTC. Encoded protein: CASSQVGVGSYNEQFF.

This clonotype has a handful of counts. The gene calls are TRBV20-1 and TRBJ1-5; weak D call: TRBD1 (5 bases). This CDR3 comprises 20 residues. Germline V gene data show CDR1 as DFQATT and CDR2 as SNEGSKA (reference sequence). Trimming took off 0 bases at V and 1 base at J, with 25 bases between the two ends. CDR3 loop: CSARDLPQGLREWSNQPQHF. The DNA of the CDR3 is TGCAGTGCTAGAGATCTTCCCCAAGGTCTCAGGGAATGGAGCAATCAGCCCCAGCATTTT.

The chain joins TRBV18 to TRBJ2-1, with 10 bases matching TRBD1. CDR3 length: 15 amino acids. Trimming at V came to 3 bases and at J to 6 bases, leaving 5 bases not matched to a gene. Germline values: CDR1 KGHSH, CDR2 LQKENI. This CDR3 reads CASSPARTGGNEQFF. The CDR3 nucleotides read TGTGCCAGCTCACCGGCGAGGACAGGGGGCAATGAGCAGTTCTTC.

This clonotype was seen only a few times. The chain recombines TRBV27 with TRBJ1-2; D is perhaps TRBD1 (6 bases). The CDR3 runs 15 residues. Germline V gene sequence: CDR1 MNHEY, CDR2 SMNVEV (reference sequence). V gave up 5 bases and J gave up 4 bases, with 17 bases separating them. The CDR3 region has the DNA TGTGCCAGCAGTCCGGGGGCAGGAGTTACCTATGGCTACACCTTC. It translates to CASSPGAGVTYGYTF.